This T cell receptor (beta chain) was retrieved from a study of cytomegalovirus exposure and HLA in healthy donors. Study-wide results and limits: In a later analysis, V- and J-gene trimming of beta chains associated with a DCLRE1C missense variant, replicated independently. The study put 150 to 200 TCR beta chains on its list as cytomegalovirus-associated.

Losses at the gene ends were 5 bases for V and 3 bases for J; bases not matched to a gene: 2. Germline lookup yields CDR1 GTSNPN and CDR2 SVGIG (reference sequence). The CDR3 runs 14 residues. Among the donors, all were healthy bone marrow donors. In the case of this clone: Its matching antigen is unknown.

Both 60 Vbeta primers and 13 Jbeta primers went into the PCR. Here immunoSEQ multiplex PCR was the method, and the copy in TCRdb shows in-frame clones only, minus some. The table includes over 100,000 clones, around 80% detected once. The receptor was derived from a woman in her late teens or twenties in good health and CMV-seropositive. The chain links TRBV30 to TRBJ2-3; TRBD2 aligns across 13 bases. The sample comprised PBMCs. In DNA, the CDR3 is TGTGCCTGGGGGACTAGCGGGATAACAGATACGCAGTATTTT. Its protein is CAWGTSGITDTQYF. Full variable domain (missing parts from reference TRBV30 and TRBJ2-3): SQTIHQWPATLVQPVGSPLSLECTVEGTSNPNLYWYRQAAGRGLQLLFYSVGIGQISSEVPQNLSASRPQDRQFILSSKKLLLSDSGFYLCAWGTSGITDTQYFGPGTRLTVL.